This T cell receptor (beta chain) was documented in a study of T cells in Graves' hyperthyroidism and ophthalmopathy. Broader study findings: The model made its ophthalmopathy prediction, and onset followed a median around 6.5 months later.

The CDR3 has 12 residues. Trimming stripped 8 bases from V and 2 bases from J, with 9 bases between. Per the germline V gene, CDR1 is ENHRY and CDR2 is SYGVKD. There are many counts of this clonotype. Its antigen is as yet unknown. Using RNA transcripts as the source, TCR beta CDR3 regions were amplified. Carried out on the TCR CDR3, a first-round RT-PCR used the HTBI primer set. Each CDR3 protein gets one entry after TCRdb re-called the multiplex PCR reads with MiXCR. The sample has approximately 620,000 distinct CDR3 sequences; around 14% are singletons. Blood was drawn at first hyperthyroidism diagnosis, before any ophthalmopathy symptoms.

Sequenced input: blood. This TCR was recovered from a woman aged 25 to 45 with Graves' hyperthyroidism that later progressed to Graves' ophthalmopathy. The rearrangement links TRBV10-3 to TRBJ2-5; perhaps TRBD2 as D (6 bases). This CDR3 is CAIGRRQETQYF. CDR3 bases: TGTGCCATCGGGAGGCGGCAAGAGACCCAGTACTTC.